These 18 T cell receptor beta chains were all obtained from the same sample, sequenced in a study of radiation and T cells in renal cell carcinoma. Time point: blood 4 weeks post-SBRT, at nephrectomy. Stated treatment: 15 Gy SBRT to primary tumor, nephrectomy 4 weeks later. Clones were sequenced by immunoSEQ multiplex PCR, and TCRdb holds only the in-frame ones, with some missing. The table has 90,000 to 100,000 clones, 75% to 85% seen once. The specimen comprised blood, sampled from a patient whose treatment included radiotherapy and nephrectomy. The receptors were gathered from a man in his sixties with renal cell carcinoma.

CDR3 sequence (DNA): TGTGCCAGCAGCGAAACTCCTCCGGTTAAATTTTACAATGAGCAGTTCTTC. Its protein is CASSETPPVKFYNEQFF. The chain combines TRBV7-9 with TRBJ2-1; no firm D call. V was trimmed by 5 bases and J by 4 bases, leaving 21 bases between them. Germline V gene data show CDR1 as SEHNR and CDR2 as FQNEAQ (reference sequence). This CDR3 is built from 17 residues.

The CDR3 here is CASSSGTPRGNQPQHF. The CDR3 region has the DNA TGTGCCAGCAGCTCCGGGACTCCCCGCGGCAATCAGCCCCAGCATTTT. V is TRBV27 and J is TRBJ1-5, with D perhaps TRBD1 (5 bases). This CDR3 is built from 16 residues. V dropped 6 bases and J dropped 2 bases, with 17 bases sitting between them. Germline CDR1 is MNHEY and CDR2 is SMNVEV (reference sequence).

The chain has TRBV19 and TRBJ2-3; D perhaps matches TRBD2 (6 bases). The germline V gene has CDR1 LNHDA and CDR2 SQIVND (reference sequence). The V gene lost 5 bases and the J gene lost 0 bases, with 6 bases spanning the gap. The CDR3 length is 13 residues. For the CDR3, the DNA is TGTGCCAGTAGTGGGACTAGCACAGATACGCAGTATTTT. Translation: CASSGTSTDTQYF.

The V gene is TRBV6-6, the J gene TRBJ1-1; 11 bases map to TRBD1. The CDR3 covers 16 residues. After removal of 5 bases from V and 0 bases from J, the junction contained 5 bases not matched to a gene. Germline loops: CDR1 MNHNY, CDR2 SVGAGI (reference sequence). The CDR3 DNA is TGTGCCAGCAGTCCAGGACAGGGGGCCATGAACACTGAAGCTTTCTTT. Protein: CASSPGQGAMNTEAFF.

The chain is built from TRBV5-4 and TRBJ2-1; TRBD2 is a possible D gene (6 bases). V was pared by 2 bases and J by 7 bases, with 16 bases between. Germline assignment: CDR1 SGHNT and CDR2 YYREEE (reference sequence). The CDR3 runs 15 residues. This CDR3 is CASSLSGRFGNEQFF. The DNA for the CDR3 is TGTGCCAGCAGCTTATCCGGGAGATTTGGGAATGAGCAGTTCTTC.

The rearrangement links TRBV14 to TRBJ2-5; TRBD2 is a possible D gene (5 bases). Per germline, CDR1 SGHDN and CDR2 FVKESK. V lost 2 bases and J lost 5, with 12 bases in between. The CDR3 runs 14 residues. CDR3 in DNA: TGTGCCAGCAGCCAATTGTTAGCGACGGAGACCCAGTACTTC. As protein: CASSQLLATETQYF.

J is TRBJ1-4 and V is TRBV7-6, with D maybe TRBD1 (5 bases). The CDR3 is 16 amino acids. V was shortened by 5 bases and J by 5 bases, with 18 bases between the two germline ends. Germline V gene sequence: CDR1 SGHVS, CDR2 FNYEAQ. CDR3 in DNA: TGTGCCAGCAGCCCATCCCCGGGGGACCGAAATGAAAAACTGTTTTTT. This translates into CASSPSPGDRNEKLFF.

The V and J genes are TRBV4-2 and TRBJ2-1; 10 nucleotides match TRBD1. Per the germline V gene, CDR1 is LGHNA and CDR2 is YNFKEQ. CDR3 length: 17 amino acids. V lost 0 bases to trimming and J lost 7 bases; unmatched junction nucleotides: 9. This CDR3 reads CASSQDWDGTGVNEQFF. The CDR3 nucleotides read TGTGCCAGCAGCCAAGATTGGGACGGGACAGGGGTTAATGAGCAGTTCTTC.

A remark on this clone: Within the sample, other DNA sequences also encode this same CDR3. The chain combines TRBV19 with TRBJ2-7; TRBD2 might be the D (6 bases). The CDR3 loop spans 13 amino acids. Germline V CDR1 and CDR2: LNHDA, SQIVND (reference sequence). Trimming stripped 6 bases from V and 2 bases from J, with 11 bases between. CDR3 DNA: TGTGCCAGTAGCACGGGACTCACCTACGAGCAGTACTTC. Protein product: CASSTGLTYEQYF.

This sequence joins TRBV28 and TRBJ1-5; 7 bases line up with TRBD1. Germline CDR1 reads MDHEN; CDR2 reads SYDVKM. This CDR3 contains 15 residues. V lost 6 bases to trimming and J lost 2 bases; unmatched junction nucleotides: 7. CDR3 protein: CASSETGFGNQPQHF. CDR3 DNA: TGTGCCAGCAGCGAGACAGGGTTCGGCAATCAGCCCCAGCATTTT.

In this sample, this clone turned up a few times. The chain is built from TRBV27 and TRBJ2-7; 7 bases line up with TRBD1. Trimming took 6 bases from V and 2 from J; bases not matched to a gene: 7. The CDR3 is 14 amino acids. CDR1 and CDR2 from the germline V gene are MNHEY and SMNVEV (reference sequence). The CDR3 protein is CASRNGQVAYEQYF. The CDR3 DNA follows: TGTGCCAGCAGAAACGGACAGGTTGCCTACGAGCAGTACTTC.

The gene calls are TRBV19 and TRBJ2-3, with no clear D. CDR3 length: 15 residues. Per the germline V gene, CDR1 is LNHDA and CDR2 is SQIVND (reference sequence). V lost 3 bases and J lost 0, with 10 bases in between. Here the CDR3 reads CASSIGALSTDTQYF. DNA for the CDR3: TGTGCCAGTAGTATTGGAGCGCTGAGCACAGATACGCAGTATTTT.

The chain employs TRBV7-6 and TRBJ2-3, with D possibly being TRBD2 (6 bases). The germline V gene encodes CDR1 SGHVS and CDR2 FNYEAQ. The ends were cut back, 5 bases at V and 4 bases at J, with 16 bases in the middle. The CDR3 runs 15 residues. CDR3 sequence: CASSLLGGPPDTQYF. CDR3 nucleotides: TGTGCCAGCAGCCTGCTCGGGGGTCCTCCAGATACGCAGTATTTT.

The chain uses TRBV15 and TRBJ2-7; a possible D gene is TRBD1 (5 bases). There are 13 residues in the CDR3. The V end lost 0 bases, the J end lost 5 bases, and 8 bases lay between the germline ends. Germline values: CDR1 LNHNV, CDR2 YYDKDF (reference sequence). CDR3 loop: CATSRDRAHEQYF. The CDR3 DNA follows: TGTGCCACCAGCAGAGACAGGGCTCACGAGCAGTACTTC.

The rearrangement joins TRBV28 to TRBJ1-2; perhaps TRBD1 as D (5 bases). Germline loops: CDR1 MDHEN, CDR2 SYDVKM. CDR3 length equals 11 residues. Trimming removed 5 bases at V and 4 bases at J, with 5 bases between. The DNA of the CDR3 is TGTGCCAGCAGTAGGGGCTATGGCTACACCTTC. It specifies CASSRGYGYTF.

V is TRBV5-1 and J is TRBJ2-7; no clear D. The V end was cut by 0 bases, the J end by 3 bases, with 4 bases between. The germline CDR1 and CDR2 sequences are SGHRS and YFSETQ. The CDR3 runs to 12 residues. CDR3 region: CASSLVGYEQYF. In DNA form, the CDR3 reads TGCGCCAGCAGCTTGGTGGGCTACGAGCAGTACTTC.

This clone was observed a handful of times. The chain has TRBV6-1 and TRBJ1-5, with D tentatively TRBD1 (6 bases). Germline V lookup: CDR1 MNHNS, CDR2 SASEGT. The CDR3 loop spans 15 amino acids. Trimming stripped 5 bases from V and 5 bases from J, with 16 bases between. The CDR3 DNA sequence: TGTGCCAGCAGTATCGATTCTAACAGGGATCAGCCCCAGCATTTT. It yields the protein CASSIDSNRDQPQHF.

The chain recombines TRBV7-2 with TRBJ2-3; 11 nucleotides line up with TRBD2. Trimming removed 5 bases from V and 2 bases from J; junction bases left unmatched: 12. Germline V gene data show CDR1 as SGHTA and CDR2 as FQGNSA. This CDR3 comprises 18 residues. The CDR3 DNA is TGTGCCAGCAGCAAGAGGGCCTGGACTAGCGGGTTCACAGATACGCAGTATTTT. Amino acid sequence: CASSKRAWTSGFTDTQYF.